This record covers a single T cell receptor (beta chain). What it binds is not known. RNA totalling about 0.45 to 1 ug underwent reverse transcription with random hexamers. TCRdb independently ran MiXCR on the immunoSEQ multiplex PCR reads; one entry per CDR3 protein. The sample includes 100,000 to 110,000 distinct CDR3 sequences, about 95% of them seen just once. The CDR3 is 13 amino acids. V was clipped by 7 bases and J by 7 bases; unmatched bases: 6. Germline assignment: CDR1 SQVTM and CDR2 ANQGSEA. The record originates from a study of CD8 T cells in Susac syndrome. Study-level background: When blood was drawn, patients with Susac syndrome were on intravenous immunoglobulin alone, on corticosteroids, or therapy-naive.

Overall study results and limits: There were around 16 Susac-specific public clones in total CD8+ repertoires and several in CD8+ TEMRA repertoires. Peak Susac CD8+ clonal expansion was seen in TEMRA cells and active patients.

The sample taken for sequencing was CD8+ T cells from PBMCs. The J gene is TRBJ2-3, the V gene TRBV29-1; 12 positions match TRBD1. This receptor was obtained from a human donor with Susac syndrome. CDR3 sequence: CSAPGTGGNTQYF. In DNA form, the CDR3 reads TGCAGCGCACCCGGGACAGGGGGCAATACGCAGTATTTT.